This T cell receptor beta chain was identified in a study of cytomegalovirus exposure and HLA in healthy donors. Study details: The roughly 120 validation repertoires used the same platform as the roughly 720 first-cohort repertoires (as reported by a later analysis). General study findings and limits: Researchers catalogued about 150 TCR beta chains as cytomegalovirus-associated.

Data came from immunoSEQ multiplex PCR; TCRdb stores just in-frame clones and leaves some out. The sample shows some 170,000 clones, about nine tenths of them seen only once. As concerns this clone: The antigen is unknown.

Trimming took off 2 bases at V and 5 bases at J, with 9 bases between the two ends. Germline V gene lookup returns CDR1 MDHEN and CDR2 SYDVKM. The CDR3 contains 13 residues. The donors were members of the validation cohort, which comprised 100 to 150 subjects and was separate from the first cohort of roughly 700 subjects. Sequenced material: PBMCs. The genes are TRBV28 and TRBJ2-5; tentatively, D is TRBD2 (6 bases). The receptor's source is a man between 18 and 35 years old in good health and CMV-seropositive. For the CDR3, the DNA is TGTGCCAGCAGTTTAGGAGGGAGGGAGACCCAGTACTTC. Protein sequence: CASSLGGRETQYF.